This T cell receptor beta chain originates from a study of cytomegalovirus exposure and HLA in healthy donors. Overall study results and limits: In a later analysis, CMV-associated beta chains were mostly HLA-associated, it appeared. According to an earlier analysis, most TCR beta V segments yielded productive rearrangements about 90% or about 30% of the time. Sequencing artifact likely explains a cluster of highly shared sequence variants.

Each donor's status was that of a healthy bone marrow donor. The CDR3 is 14 amino acids. The V and J ends lost 4 bases and 5 bases respectively, with 12 bases between them. CDR1 SGHKS and CDR2 YYEKEE come from the germline V gene (reference sequence). Worth noting for this clone: Its matching antigen is unknown.

The primer mix had 60 Vbeta and 13 Jbeta primers. The assay was immunoSEQ multiplex PCR, and TCRdb's table has in-frame clones only and misses some. The table lists about 200,000 clones, about 80% of them singletons. This receptor was identified in a man in his forties in good health and CMV-seronegative. The chain couples TRBV5-5 to TRBJ1-4; D perhaps matches TRBD1 (5 bases). Sample: PBMCs. The CDR3 spells CASSPQGTNEKLFF. The CDR3 DNA sequence: TGTGCCAGCAGCCCCCAGGGAACCAATGAAAAACTGTTTTTT.